Below, one T cell receptor (beta chain) is given with its context. This record belongs to a study of identical twins. TCRdb re-called the 5' RACE reads through MiXCR, storing one row per CDR3 protein. The data hold 600,000 to 700,000 distinct CDR3 sequences, with about 20% observed a single time. A further study also used this sample, focusing on T cells expressing NK-cell markers.

The sequenced sample was PBMCs. The sequence derives from a young woman in good health.

Here the CDR3 reads CASSDPGQGQETQYF. For the CDR3, the DNA is TGCGCCAGCAGCGACCCGGGACAGGGGCAAGAGACCCAGTACTTC. The rearrangement joins TRBV5-1 to TRBJ2-5; 10 bases fit TRBD1. Per germline, CDR1 SGHRS and CDR2 YFSETQ. Trimming at V came to 4 bases and at J to 2 bases, leaving 5 bases not matched to a gene. This CDR3 is built from 15 residues.